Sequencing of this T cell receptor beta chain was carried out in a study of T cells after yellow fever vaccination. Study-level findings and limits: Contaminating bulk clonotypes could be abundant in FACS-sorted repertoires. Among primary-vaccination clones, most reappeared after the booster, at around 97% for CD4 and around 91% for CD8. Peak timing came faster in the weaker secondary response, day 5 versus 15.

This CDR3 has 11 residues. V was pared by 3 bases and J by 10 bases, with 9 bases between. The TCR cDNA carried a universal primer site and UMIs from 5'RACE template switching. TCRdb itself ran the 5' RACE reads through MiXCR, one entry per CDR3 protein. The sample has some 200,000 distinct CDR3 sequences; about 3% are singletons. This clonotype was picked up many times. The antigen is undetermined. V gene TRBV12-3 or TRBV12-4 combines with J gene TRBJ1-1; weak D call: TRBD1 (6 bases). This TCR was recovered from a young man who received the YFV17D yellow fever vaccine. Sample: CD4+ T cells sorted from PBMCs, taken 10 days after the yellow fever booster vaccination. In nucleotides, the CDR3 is TGTGCCAGCAGTTTGAGAGGGGGAGCTTTCTTT. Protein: CASSLRGGAFF.